The 2 T cell receptor beta chains below all came from one sample that was sequenced in a study of beta chain features in type 1 diabetes. As every portion of the isolated RNA was reverse transcribed, the sequencing read expressed TCRB transcripts. The data were produced by immunoSEQ multiplex PCR, yet TCRdb's version contains in-frame clones alone and is incomplete. The sample includes 900,000 or so clones, roughly 15% of them seen just once. Sequenced: naive CD4+ T cells from blood. These TCRs come from a woman between 18 and 30 years old in good health.

V usage is TRBV4-3 and J usage is TRBJ2-1; D is unresolved. In germline, CDR1 is LGHNA, CDR2 YSLEER. Between the trimmed V and J ends, which lost 0 bases and 2 bases, there was a span of 14 bases. The CDR3 runs 17 residues. The CDR3: CASSQDEQRVPYNEQFF. Written as DNA, the CDR3 is TGCGCCAGCAGCCAAGATGAACAGAGAGTCCCCTACAATGAGCAGTTCTTC.

V and J are TRBV7-3 and TRBJ2-7; D is unresolved. CDR1 is SGHTA, CDR2 FQGTGA, per germline. The CDR3 has 13 residues. V lost 2 bases and J 3 bases, leaving 8 bases between the germline ends. The CDR3 is CASSLDLDYEQYF. In DNA form, the CDR3 reads TGTGCCAGCAGCTTAGATCTGGACTACGAGCAGTACTTC. The full variable domain, in which reference TRBV7-3 and TRBJ2-7 provide the parts outside the CDR3, is GAGVSQTPSNKVTEKGKYVELRCDPISGHTALYWYRQSLGQGPEFLIYFQGTGAADDSGLPNDRFFAVRPEGSVSTLKIQRTERGDSAVYLCASSLDLDYEQYFGPGTRLTVT.